This entry concerns a single T cell receptor (beta chain). This sample is drawn from a study of CD8 T cells in Susac syndrome. The junction had 11 bases not matched to a gene; V was cut back by 1 base and J by 2 bases. This CDR3 is built from 18 residues. CDR1 and CDR2 (germline): MNHEY, SVGAGI. Reverse transcription used about 0.45 to 1 ug RNA and random hexamers. One entry per CDR3 protein results from TCRdb running MiXCR on the immunoSEQ multiplex PCR reads. Among a few hundred thousand distinct CDR3 sequences listed, 75% to 90% were seen once. CD8+ and CD4+ T cells taken from blood had their TCR beta sequenced. Multiple sclerosis controls were treatment-naive patients with stable or active relapsing-remitting disease. Negative isolation was applied to CD8+ and CD4+ T cells, and FACS enrichment was applied to TEMRA cells.

The source material was CD8+ T cells from PBMCs. The J gene is TRBJ2-3, the V gene TRBV6-5, with 8 bases lining up with TRBD1. This TCR came from a human donor with multiple sclerosis. CDR3 sequence reads: CASSYLGQGLSLTDTQYF. CDR3 sequence (DNA): TGTGCCAGCAGTTACTTAGGACAGGGCCTTTCTCTCACAGATACGCAGTATTTT.